This T cell receptor (beta chain) was sequenced during a study of blood T cell repertoires in COVID-19. Study-level background: Sites across the United States, Italy and Spain contributed samples from acute and convalescent COVID-19. PBMCs, B-cell-depleted T cells, or T cells were the source of the cDNA or gDNA that made up the material.

Authors' processing steps: Amplification from reference gene primers served as the basis for estimated nucleated cell counts. This table comes from immunoSEQ multiplex PCR, and its TCRdb copy is limited to in-frame clones, with some not included. The D gene and trimming were derived from the DNA, and the V and J assignments and clone size from that table. Of some 54,000 clones listed, around four fifths are singletons. The germline V gene has CDR1 SGDLS and CDR2 YYNGEE. The CDR3 spans 14 residues. V was clipped by 4 bases and J by 2 bases; unmatched bases: 3. The J gene is TRBJ2-7, the V gene TRBV9; 10 positions match TRBD1. The sample comprised peripheral blood. The sequence was obtained from an older man with active COVID-19. CDR3 DNA: TGTGCCAGCAGCCCCGGACAGGGGGCCTACGAGCAGTACTTC. It yields the protein CASSPGQGAYEQYF.